This T cell receptor beta chain was found in a study of blood T cell repertoires in COVID-19 (dated by TCRdb to about 2020). Describing the broader study: Samples from collaborators originated in the United States, Italy and Spain and spanned both the acute and convalescent phases of COVID-19. Where HLA class I and class II types were available, the types were taken from metadata supplied by the sample provider, not from assay-based typing. Subjects who had been exposed to COVID-19, were actively infected with it, or had recovered from it provided the deeply sampled blood TCRbeta repertoires that made up the dataset. The prospective study material was composed of cDNA or gDNA derived from T cells, B-cell-depleted T cells, or PBMCs. The repertoires were released in a freely available public database meant as a resource for research on the immune response to SARS-CoV-2. The sample metadata nearly always contained a de-identified subject ID, COVID-19 status, age in years and sex. The samples were drawn from the first 160 participants of the ongoing ImmuneRACE study and from roughly 1,300 subjects provided by 6 global collaborators.

The collaborating institutions used their own protocols to collect whole blood in K2EDTA tubes. Collaborator samples were shipped for TCRbeta analysis as frozen whole blood, isolated PBMCs, or DNA extracted from either sample type. The germline V gene supplies CDR1 KGHSH and CDR2 LQKENI. V trim: 8 bases; J trim: 2 bases; unmatched bases: 7. The cysteine opens and the phenylalanine closes a CDR3 of 15 amino acids. Of all the DNA, just the CDR3 is kept, 45 bases in frame from base 1. Broader findings and caveats from the paper: The amount of clinical and demographic metadata varied by source and participant and was provided uncurated.

Regarding this clone: Its antigen is unknown. No per-base quality is available; no much larger clone lies one base away.

The immunoSEQ Assay, a bias-controlled multiplex PCR, was used to amplify TCRbeta CDR3 regions from genomic DNA. Regarding the original processing steps: Nucleated cell counts per sample were estimated from amplification of reference gene primers within the assay. To quantify the absolute abundance of each unique TCRbeta CDR3 rearrangement, sequence reads were collapsed and filtered. Productive Simpson clonality was computed per sample as the square root of Simpson's diversity index over productive rearrangements. This is the immuneACCESS table as TCRdb keeps it, with only in-frame sequences that have V and J called. A part of the clones is gone; compared with another copy, unresolved V genes explain less than half, and the rest is unexplained. V, J and clone size are taken as reported in that table, and D and trimming were inferred from the DNA itself. Here the sample has under 80,000 clones; 70% to 90% occur a single time. Of the sample, around 6.1% is held by the ten largest clones.

Sequenced sample: peripheral blood. The clonotype comes from a man between 60 and 70 years old with acute or convalescent COVID-19. The rearranged segments are TRBV18 and TRBJ2-2, and 8 bases in between align with TRBD1. In nucleotide form, the sequence is TGTGCCAGCACCCAGACAGGGGCTAACACCGGGGAGCTGTTTTTT. Its translation is CASTQTGANTGELFF.